This T cell receptor beta chain was retrieved from a study of T cell repertoires in cytomegalovirus infection. Findings and limits, study-wide: Dominating the ex vivo response were HLA-C-restricted CMV-specific TCR beta clonotypes.

This clonotype was recorded many times. Its antigen is not identified. Germline loops: CDR1 SGHTA, CDR2 FQGNSA. V was shortened by 5 bases and J by 8 bases, with 28 bases between the two germline ends. The CDR3 is 19 residues long. TCRdb re-derived calls from the reads in MiXCR, one entry per CDR3 protein. The top ten hold 10% to 15% of the sample, which has about 770,000 distinct CDR3 sequences, roughly 29% seen once. Sequencing used cultured CD8+ T cells from PBMCs, obtained from culture after CMV antigen stimulation. The chain has TRBV7-2 and TRBJ1-6; a possible D gene is TRBD1 (6 bases). The TCR was taken from a human donor in good health (CMV status not recorded). Some clones in this sample may be carry-over from other donors' samples. Here the CDR3 reads CASSRRPPKQGWEDSPLHF. The CDR3 coding sequence is TGTGCCAGCAGCCGAAGACCTCCCAAGCAGGGGTGGGAGGATTCACCCCTCCACTTT.